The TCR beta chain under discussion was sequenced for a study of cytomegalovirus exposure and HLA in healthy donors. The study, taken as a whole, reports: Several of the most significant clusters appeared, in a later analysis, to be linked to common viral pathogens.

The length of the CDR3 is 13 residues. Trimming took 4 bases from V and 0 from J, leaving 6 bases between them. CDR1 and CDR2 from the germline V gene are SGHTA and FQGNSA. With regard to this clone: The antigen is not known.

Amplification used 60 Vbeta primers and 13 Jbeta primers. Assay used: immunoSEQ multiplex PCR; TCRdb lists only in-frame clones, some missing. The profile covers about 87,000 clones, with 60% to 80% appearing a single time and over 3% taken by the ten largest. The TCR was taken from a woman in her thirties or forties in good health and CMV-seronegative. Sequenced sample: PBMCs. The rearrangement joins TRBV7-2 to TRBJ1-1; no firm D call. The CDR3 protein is CASSWQMNTEAFF. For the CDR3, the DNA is TGTGCCAGCAGCTGGCAAATGAACACTGAAGCTTTCTTT.